The entry that follows covers one T cell receptor beta chain sequence. Its antigen is undetermined. TCRdb independently ran MiXCR on the RT-PCR reads; one entry per CDR3 protein. This table holds some 500,000 distinct CDR3 sequences, over 10% found once. This record belongs to a study of response to subunit inactivated influenza vaccine. Findings of the study overall: T cells newly recruited by each seasonal influenza vaccination are few, the authors suggested.

The material was PBMCs from blood, obtained roughly 46 days after vaccination. The receptor was derived from a middle-aged man who received an inactivated influenza vaccine.

CDR3 sequence reads: CASSFSVEVGGELFF. DNA for the CDR3: TGTGCCAGCAGTTTTTCCGTCGAAGTTGGCGGGGAGCTGTTTTTT. The genes are TRBV12-3 or TRBV12-4 and TRBJ2-2; D uncertain. This CDR3 comprises 15 residues. Trimming removed 3 bases at V and 7 bases at J, with 15 bases between.